This T cell receptor (beta chain) is drawn from a study of T cell responses to AZD1222 COVID-19 vaccine. Study-wide results and caveats: Unmutated regions of variants are reportedly targeted by nearly half of spike-specific TCRs. Clonal diversity may have been underestimated in mostly white British donors. Regions 160-218 and 743-854 dominated among vaccine-associated CD4 TCRs spanning spike. Spike-specific TCR repertoires showed rising breadth and depth after two AZD1222 doses.

With regard to this clone: What it recognizes is unknown.

The assay was immunoSEQ multiplex PCR, and TCRdb's table has in-frame clones only and misses some. This sample has under 200,000 clones, with roughly 93% found just once. Per the germline V gene, CDR1 is KGHDR and CDR2 is SFDVKD. Unmatched junction bases numbered 7, after V lost 4 bases and J lost 9 bases. The CDR3 sequence is 15 residues long. The chain has TRBV24-1 and TRBJ2-1; 11 bases align to TRBD2. The input for sequencing was peripheral blood, taken on day 0 of AZD1222 vaccination. The receptor was derived from an adult in good health. The CDR3 bases are TGTGCCACCAGTGACTCTAGCGGGGGGCCAAGTGAGCAGTTCTTC. Its protein product is CATSDSSGGPSEQFF.